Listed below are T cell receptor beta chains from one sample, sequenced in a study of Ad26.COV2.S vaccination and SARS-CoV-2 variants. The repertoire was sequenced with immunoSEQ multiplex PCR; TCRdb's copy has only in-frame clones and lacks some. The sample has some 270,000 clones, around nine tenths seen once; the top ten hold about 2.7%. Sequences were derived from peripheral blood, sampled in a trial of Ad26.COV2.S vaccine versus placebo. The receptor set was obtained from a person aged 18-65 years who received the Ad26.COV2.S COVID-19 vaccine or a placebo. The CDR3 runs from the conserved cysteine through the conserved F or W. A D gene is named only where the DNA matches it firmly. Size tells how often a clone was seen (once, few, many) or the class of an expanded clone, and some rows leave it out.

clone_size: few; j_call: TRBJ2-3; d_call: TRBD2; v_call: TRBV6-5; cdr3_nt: TGTGCCAGCAGGGTACTAGCGGGAGGCGGAAATACGCAGTATTTT; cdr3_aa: CASRVLAGGGNTQYF
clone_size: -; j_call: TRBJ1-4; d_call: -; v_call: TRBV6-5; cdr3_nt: TGTGCCAGCGGACCACAGCTCACTAATGAAAAACTGTTTTTT; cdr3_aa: CASGPQLTNEKLFF
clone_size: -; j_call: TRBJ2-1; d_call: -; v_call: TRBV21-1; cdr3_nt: TGTGCCAGCAGCCAGGGACAGGGGTCAAGAGTTCCCAAGCAGTTCTTC; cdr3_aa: CASSQGQGSRVPKQFF
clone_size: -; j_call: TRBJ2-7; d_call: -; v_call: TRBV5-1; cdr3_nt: TGCGCCAGCAGCTGGACGGCCGGGAATTCCTACGAGCAGTACTTC; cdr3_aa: CASSWTAGNSYEQYF
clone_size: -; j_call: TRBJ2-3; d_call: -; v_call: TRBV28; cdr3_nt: TGTGCCAGCAGTTTCCAAAAGCCCGGTGGCACAGATACGCAGTATTTT; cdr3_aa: CASSFQKPGGTDTQYF
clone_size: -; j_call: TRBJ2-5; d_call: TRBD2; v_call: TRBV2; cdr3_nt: TGTGCCAGCAGTGAATTAGCGGGATGGCGGGAGACCCAGTACTTC; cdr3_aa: CASSELAGWRETQYF
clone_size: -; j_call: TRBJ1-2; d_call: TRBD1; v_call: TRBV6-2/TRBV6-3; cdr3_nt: TGTGCCAGCAGTTACATCACCGGGACAGGTAATGGCTACACCTTC; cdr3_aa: CASSYITGTGNGYTF
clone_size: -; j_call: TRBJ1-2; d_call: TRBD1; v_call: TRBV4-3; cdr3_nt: TGCGCCAGCAGCCAAGATCGGGACAGGGGGTTCTATGGCTACACCTTC; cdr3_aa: CASSQDRDRGFYGYTF
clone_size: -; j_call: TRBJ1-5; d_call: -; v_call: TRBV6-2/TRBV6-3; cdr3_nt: TGTGCCAGCAGTTACGCGGGACGGATGAATCAGCCCCAGCATTTT; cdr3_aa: CASSYAGRMNQPQHF
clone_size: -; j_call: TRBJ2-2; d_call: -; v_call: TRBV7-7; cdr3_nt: TGTGCTAGCAGCTCCCCAACGGGGCCGGCGACCGGGGAGCTGTTTTTT; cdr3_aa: CASSSPTGPATGELFF
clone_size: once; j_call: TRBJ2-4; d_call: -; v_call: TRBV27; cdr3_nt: TGTGCCAGCAGTTCCGGTCCTCTAGCCAAAAACATTCAGTACTTC; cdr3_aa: CASSSGPLAKNIQYF
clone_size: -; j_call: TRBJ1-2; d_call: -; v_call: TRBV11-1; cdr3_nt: TGTGCCAGCAGCTTGGGGGATCCAGGGAACTATGGCTACACCTTC; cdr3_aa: CASSLGDPGNYGYTF
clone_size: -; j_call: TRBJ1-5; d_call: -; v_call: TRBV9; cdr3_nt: TGTGCCAGCAGCCGGTTGGATGATAGCAATCAGCCCCAGCATTTT; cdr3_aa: CASSRLDDSNQPQHF
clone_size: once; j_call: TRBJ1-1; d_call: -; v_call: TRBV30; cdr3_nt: TGTGCCTGGAGGCCCCCCCGACATCCATTTCTGAACACTGAAGCTTTCTTT; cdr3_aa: CAWRPPRHPFLNTEAFF
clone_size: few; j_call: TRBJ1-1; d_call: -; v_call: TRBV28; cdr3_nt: TGTGCCAGCAGTTTATATCGGGGCATGGCTTTCTTT; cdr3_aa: CASSLYRGMAFF
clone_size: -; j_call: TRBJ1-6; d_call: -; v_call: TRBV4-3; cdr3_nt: TGCGCCAGCAGCCGAGGGAATTCACCCCTCCACTTT; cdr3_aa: CASSRGNSPLHF